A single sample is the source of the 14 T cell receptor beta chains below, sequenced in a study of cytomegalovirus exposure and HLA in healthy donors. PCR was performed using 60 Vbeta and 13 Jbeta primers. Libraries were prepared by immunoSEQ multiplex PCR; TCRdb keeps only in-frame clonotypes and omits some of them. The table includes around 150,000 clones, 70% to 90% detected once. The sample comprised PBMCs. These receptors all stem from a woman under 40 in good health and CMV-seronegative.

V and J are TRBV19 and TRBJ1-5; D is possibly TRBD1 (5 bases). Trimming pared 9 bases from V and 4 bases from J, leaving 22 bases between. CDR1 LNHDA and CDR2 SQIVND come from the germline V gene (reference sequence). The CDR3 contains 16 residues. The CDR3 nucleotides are TGTGCCAGCAAGGGACTTTTACAAGGGGTGAATCAGCCCCAGCATTTT. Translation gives CASKGLLQGVNQPQHF. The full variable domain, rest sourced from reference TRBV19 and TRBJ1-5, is DGGITQSPKYLFRKEGQNVTLSCEQNLNHDAMYWYRQDPGQGLRLIYYSQIVNDFQKGDIAEGYSVSREKKESFPLTVTSAQKNPTAFYLCASKGLLQGVNQPQHFGDGTRLSIL.

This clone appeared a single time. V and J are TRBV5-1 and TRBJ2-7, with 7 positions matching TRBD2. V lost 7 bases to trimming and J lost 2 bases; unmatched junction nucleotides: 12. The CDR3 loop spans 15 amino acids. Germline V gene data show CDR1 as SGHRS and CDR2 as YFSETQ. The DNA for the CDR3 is TGCGCCAGCCGCTACGAGGGGCTAGCGGCCTACGAGCAGTACTTC. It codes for CASRYEGLAAYEQYF.

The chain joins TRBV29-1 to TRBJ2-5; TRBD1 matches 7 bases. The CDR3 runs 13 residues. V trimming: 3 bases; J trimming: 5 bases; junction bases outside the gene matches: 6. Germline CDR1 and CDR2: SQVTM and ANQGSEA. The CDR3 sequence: CSVDLGRGETQYF. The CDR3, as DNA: TGCAGCGTTGACTTGGGCAGGGGGGAGACCCAGTACTTC. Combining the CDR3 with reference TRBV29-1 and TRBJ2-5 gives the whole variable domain SAVISQKPSRDICQRGTSLTIQCQVDSQVTMMFWYRQQPGQSLTLIATANQGSEATYESGFVIDKFPISRPNLTFSTLTVSNMSPEDSSIYLCSVDLGRGETQYFGPGTRLLVL.

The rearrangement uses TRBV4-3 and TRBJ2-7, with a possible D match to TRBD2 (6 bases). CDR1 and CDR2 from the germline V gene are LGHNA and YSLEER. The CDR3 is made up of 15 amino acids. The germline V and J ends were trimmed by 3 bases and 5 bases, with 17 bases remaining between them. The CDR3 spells CASSQRAELADEQYF. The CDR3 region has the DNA TGCGCCAGCAGCCAGAGGGCTGAACTAGCAGACGAGCAGTACTTC.

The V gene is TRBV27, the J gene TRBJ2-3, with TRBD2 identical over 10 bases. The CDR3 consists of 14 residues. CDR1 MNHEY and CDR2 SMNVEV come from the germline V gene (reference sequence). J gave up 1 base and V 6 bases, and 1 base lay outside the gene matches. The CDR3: CASRLAGGTDTQYF. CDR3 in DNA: TGTGCCAGCAGGCTAGCGGGGGGCACAGATACGCAGTATTTT.

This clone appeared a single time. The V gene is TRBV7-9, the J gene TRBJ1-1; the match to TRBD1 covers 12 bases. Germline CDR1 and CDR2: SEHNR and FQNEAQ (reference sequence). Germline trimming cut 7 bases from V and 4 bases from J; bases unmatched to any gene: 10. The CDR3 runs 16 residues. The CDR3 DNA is TGTGCCAGCATCCTGGGGGACAGGGGGCGCGGCACTGAAGCTTTCTTT. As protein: CASILGDRGRGTEAFF.

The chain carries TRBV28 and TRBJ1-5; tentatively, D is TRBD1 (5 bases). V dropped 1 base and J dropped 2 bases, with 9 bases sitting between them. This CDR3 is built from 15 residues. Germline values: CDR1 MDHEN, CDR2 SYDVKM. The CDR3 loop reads CASSLSGSRNQPQHF. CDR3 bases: TGTGCCAGCAGTTTATCAGGGTCTCGCAATCAGCCCCAGCATTTT. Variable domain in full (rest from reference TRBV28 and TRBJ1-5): DVKVTQSSRYLVKRTGEKVFLECVQDMDHENMFWYRQDPGLGLRLIYFSYDVKMKEKGDIPEGYSVSREKKERFSLILESASTNQTSMYLCASSLSGSRNQPQHFGDGTRLSIL.

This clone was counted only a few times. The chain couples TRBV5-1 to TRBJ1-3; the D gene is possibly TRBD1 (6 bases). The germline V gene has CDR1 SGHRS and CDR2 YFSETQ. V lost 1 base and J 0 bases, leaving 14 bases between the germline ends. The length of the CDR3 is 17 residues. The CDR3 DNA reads TGCGCCAGCAGCTTGTCGACAGGCTTACTCTCTGGAAACACCATATATTTT. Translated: CASSLSTGLLSGNTIYF.

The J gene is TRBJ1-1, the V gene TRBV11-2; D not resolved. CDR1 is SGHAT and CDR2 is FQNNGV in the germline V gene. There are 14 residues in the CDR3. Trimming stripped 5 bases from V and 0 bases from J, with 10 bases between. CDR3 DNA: TGTGCCAGCAGCCCTAACTTGGTGAACACTGAAGCTTTCTTT. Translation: CASSPNLVNTEAFF.

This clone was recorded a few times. This chain's CDR3 is CASSEGSGRANEQFF. The CDR3 coding sequence is TGTGCCAGCAGTGAAGGGAGCGGGAGGGCCAATGAGCAGTTCTTC. The chain combines TRBV6-1 with TRBJ2-1, with 10 bases lining up with TRBD2. Trimming at V came to 1 base and at J to 6 bases, leaving 3 bases not matched to a gene. There are 15 residues in the CDR3. The germline CDR1 and CDR2 sequences are MNHNS and SASEGT.

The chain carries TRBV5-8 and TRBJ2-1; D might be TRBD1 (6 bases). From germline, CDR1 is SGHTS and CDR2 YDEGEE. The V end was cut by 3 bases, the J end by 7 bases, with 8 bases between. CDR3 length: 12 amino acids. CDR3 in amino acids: CASSSRGNEQFF. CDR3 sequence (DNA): TGTGCCAGCAGCTCCAGGGGAAATGAGCAGTTCTTC.

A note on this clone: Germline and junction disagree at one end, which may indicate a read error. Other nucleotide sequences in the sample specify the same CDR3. Here the CDR3 DNA reads TGCGCCAGCCACAGGGGGCGCGACACCTCCGATACGCAGTATTTT. Its protein product is CASHRGRDTSDTQYF. The rearrangement joins TRBV5-4 to TRBJ2-3, with TRBD1 matching 9 bases. The germline V gene has CDR1 SGHNT and CDR2 YYREEE (reference sequence). This CDR3 region has 15 residues.

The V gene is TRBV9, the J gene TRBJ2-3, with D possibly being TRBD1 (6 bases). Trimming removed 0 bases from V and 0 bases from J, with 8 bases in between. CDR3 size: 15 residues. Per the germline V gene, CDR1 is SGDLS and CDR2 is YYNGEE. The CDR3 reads CASSVEQGSTDTQYF. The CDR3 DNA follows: TGTGCCAGCAGCGTAGAACAGGGCAGCACAGATACGCAGTATTTT. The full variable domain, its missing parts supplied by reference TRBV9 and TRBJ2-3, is DSGVTQTPKHLITATGQRVTLRCSPRSGDLSVYWYQQSLDQGLQFLIQYYNGEERAKGNILERFSAQQFPDLHSELNLSSLELGDSALYFCASSVEQGSTDTQYFGPGTRLTVL.

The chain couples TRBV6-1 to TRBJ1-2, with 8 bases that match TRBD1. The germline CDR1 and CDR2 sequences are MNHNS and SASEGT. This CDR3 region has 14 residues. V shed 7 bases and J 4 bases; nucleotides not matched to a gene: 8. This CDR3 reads CASKRQGFGYGYTF. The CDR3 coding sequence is TGTGCCAGCAAACGACAGGGGTTCGGCTATGGCTACACCTTC.